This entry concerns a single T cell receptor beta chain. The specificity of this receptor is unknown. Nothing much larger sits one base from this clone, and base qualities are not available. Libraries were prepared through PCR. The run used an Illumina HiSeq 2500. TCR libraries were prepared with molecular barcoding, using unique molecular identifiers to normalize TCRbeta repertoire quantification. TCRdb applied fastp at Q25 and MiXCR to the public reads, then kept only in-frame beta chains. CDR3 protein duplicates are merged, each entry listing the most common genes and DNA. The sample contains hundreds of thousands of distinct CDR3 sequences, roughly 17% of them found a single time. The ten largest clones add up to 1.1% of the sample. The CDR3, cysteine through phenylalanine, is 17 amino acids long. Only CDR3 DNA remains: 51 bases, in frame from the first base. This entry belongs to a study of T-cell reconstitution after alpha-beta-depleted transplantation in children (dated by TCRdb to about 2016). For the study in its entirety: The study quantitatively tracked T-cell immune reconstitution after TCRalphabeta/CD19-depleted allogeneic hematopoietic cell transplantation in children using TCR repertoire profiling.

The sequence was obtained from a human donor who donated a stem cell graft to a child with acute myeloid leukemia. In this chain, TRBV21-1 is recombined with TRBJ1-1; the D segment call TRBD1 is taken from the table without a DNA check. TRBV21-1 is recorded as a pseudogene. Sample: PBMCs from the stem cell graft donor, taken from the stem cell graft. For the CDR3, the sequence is CASSKPDRESAGTEAFF. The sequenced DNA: TGTGCCAGCAGCAAACCCGACAGGGAAAGCGCGGGCACTGAAGCTTTCTTT.